These T cell receptor beta chains were read from a single sample in a study of blood T cell repertoires in COVID-19. Sequencing was performed with immunoSEQ multiplex PCR; in TCRdb, only in-frame clones are kept and a portion is missing. The data hold approximately 210,000 clones, with 94% observed a single time. The sequencing input was peripheral blood. The source of these receptors is a man aged 25 to 45 with COVID-19, enrolled during active disease. CDR3s include the opening cysteine and the closing phenylalanine or tryptophan. D genes are given only for firm matches. Clone size appears in some rows only: once, few, many, or a class for an expanded clone.

V gene,D gene,clone size,J gene,CDR3 DNA,CDR3 protein
TRBV11-2,NA,NA,TRBJ1-2,TGTGCCAGCAGCTTAGAAGGGGGTTATGGCTACACCTTC,CASSLEGGYGYTF
TRBV7-2,NA,NA,TRBJ1-5,TGTGCCAGCAGCTTATCGGGGTCTAGCAATCAGCCCCAGCATTTT,CASSLSGSSNQPQHF
TRBV6-5,NA,NA,TRBJ1-3,TGTGCCGTACACAGGGTCTCTGGAAACACCATATATTTT,CAVHRVSGNTIYF
TRBV6-5,TRBD2,NA,TRBJ2-3,TGTGCCAGCAGTTACTCTAGCGGGGGGGCCGCAGATACGCAGTATTTT,CASSYSSGGAADTQYF
TRBV24-1,TRBD1,NA,TRBJ1-2,TGTGCCACCAGTGACGGGACAGCCTATGGCTACACCTTC,CATSDGTAYGYTF
TRBV13,NA,NA,TRBJ1-2,TGTGCCAGCAGCTTAGGTCAGGCACGCGGCTACACCTTC,CASSLGQARGYTF
TRBV5-6,NA,NA,TRBJ2-4,TGTGCCAGCAGCTGGGCACCCGCAGTAGCCAAAAACATTCAGTACTTC,CASSWAPAVAKNIQYF
TRBV29-1,NA,NA,TRBJ1-2,TGCAGCGTAGGACAGATTATCAACTATGGCTACACCTTC,CSVGQIINYGYTF
TRBV5-1,TRBD2,NA,TRBJ2-1,TGCGCCAGCAGCTTCGACAGCGGGGGGGCCAATGAGCAGTTCTTC,CASSFDSGGANEQFF
TRBV6-5,TRBD1,once,TRBJ2-1,TGTGCCAGCAGTTACTCGGACAGGAGCAATGAGCAGTTCTTC,CASSYSDRSNEQFF
TRBV5-1,NA,NA,TRBJ1-5,TGCGCCAGCAGCTTATCCGGGGGGGAGGGTCAGCCCCAGCATTTT,CASSLSGGEGQPQHF
TRBV7-9,TRBD1,once,TRBJ2-7,TGTGCCAGCAGCCTAGGGACAGGGGGGGCCTACGAGCAGTACTTC,CASSLGTGGAYEQYF
TRBV18,NA,NA,TRBJ1-1,TGTGCCAGCTCACCATGGCAGGAGAACACTGAAGCTTTCTTT,CASSPWQENTEAFF
TRBV6-1,NA,NA,TRBJ2-7,TGTGCCAGCAGTGATAGCCGGGTTGAGTACTTC,CASSDSRVEYF
TRBV19,NA,few,TRBJ2-3,TGTGCCAGTAGTAGGGGCGGGGGCCTGAACACAGATACGCAGTATTTT,CASSRGGGLNTDTQYF
TRBV7-2,NA,once,TRBJ2-3,TGTGCCAGCAGCCGCGTGCGGACGGGGACAGATACGCAGTATTTT,CASSRVRTGTDTQYF
TRBV6-5,NA,once,TRBJ2-7,TGTGCCAGCACCCTCGCGCCCTACGAGCAGTACTTC,CASTLAPYEQYF
TRBV2,TRBD2,NA,TRBJ2-2,TGTGCCAGCAGTGAAGATTATAGATACGGGGGGGAGAACACCGGGGAGCTGTTTTTT,CASSEDYRYGGENTGELFF
TRBV3-1/TRBV3-2,TRBD1,NA,TRBJ1-5,TGTGCCAGCAGCCAAGTAGGGGGCGGTCAGCCCCAGCATTTT,CASSQVGGGQPQHF
TRBV19,TRBD1,NA,TRBJ1-2,TGTGCCAGTAGTGTCACCGGGACAGACTATGGCTACACCTTC,CASSVTGTDYGYTF
TRBV19,TRBD1,NA,TRBJ1-5,TGTGCCAGTAGCCCGACAGGGGTCGGTCAGCCCCAGCATTTT,CASSPTGVGQPQHF
TRBV3-1/TRBV3-2,NA,NA,TRBJ2-7,TGTGCCAGCAGCCACGGGACTCGCAATGCCTACGAGCAGTACTTC,CASSHGTRNAYEQYF
TRBV19,NA,NA,TRBJ1-5,TGTGCCAGTAGTATTCAGGGCTCCAATCAGCCCCAGCATTTT,CASSIQGSNQPQHF
TRBV11-2,TRBD1,NA,TRBJ1-4,TGTGCCAGCAGCCACCCGGGACAGCTTAATGAAAAACTGTTTTTT,CASSHPGQLNEKLFF
TRBV6-5,NA,once,TRBJ1-2,TGTGCCAGCAGTAAGGCCCTGGGGGGTGTTGGTGGCTACACCTTC,CASSKALGGVGGYTF
TRBV10-3,TRBD2,NA,TRBJ2-2,TGTGCCATCGGCGGACTAGCGGGGACCGGGGAGCTGTTTTTT,CAIGGLAGTGELFF